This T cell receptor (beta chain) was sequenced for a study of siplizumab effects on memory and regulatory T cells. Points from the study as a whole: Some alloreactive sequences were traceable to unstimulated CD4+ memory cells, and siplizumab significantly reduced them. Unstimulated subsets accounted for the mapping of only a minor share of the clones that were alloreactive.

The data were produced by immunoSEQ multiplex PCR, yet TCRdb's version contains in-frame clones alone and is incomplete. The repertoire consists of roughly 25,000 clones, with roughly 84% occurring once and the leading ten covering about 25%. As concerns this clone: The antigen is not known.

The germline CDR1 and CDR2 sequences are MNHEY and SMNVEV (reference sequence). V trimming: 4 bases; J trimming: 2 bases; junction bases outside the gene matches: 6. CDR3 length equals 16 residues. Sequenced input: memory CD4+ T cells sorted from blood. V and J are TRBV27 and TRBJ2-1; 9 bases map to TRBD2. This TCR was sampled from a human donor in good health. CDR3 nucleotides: TGTGCCAGCAGTTGGAAGAGCGGGGGGACCTACAATGAGCAGTTCTTC. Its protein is CASSWKSGGTYNEQFF.